This T cell receptor (beta chain) was found in a study of OX40 agonist ivuxolimab in advanced cancers. Overall study results and limits: Expanded clones were, on average, more numerous in CD8+ T cells than in CD4+.

The CDR3 runs 13 residues. Germline-derived CDR1 and CDR2 are GTSNPN and SVGIG (reference sequence). Trimming stripped 1 base from V and 2 bases from J, with 8 bases between. On this clone itself: Its antigen remains unknown.

Assay used: immunoSEQ multiplex PCR; TCRdb lists only in-frame clones, some missing. Found here are fewer than 45,000 clones, approximately 84% of them singletons; the top ten hold 6.5% to 8%. The sample here was CD4+ or CD8+ T cells sorted from blood, taken in a trial of the OX40 agonist ivuxolimab. The gene calls are TRBV30 and TRBJ2-5, with D maybe TRBD2 (5 bases). The TCR originated in an adult with an advanced solid tumor such as melanoma, head and neck, liver or kidney cancer. Written as DNA, the CDR3 is TGTGCCTGGAGTGGGACTGTTCAAGAGACCCAGTACTTC. This sequence encodes CAWSGTVQETQYF. The variable domain in full, with the rest retrieved from reference TRBV30 and TRBJ2-5, is SQTIHQWPATLVQPVGSPLSLECTVEGTSNPNLYWYRQAAGRGLQLLFYSVGIGQISSEVPQNLSASRPQDRQFILSSKKLLLSDSGFYLCAWSGTVQETQYFGPGTRLLVL.